This T cell receptor beta chain came from a study of persistence of HIV-infected CD4 T cells. Whole-study context: Blood samples, up to roughly 200 mL, came from multiple time points, except two leukapheresis donors sampled once. Study conclusions and caveats: Degenerate expanded CDR3beta sequences were enriched among CMV- and Gag-responding cells. Proviral oligoclonality tracked with TCR oligoclonality within the same sorted cells.

The libraries were made with immunoSEQ version 4 in survey mode. Produced via immunoSEQ multiplex PCR; TCRdb's table is partial and in-frame only. The table has approximately 12,000 clones, about 72% seen once. V shed 0 bases and J shed 8 bases, with 13 bases lying between them. The CDR3 is 15 amino acids. Germline values: CDR1 LNHDA, CDR2 SQIVND (reference sequence). Comments on this clone: Its antigen remains unidentified.

Stimulation used approximately 9.5 ug/mL lysate from CMV-infected fibroblasts. Sorting selected CD4+ T cells upregulating both CD40 ligand and CD69. Stimulated PBMCs had first been depleted of CD8+ T cells. J is TRBJ1-4 and V is TRBV19, with D uncertain. Sequencing used CD4+ T cells sorted from PBMCs after approximately 20-hour stimulation, obtained from a patient who received antiretroviral therapy. The TCR sequence derives from an adult man with HIV who was CMV-seropositive. In DNA form, the CDR3 reads TGTGCCAGTAGTATAGATGGCGACCGGACGGAAAAACTGTTTTTT. Encoded protein: CASSIDGDRTEKLFF.